Below, 20 T cell receptor beta chains from the same sample are listed, as sequenced in a study of prognosis after radiotherapy for stage I lung cancer. Multiplex PCR in two rounds served to amplify TCR beta CDR3 from genomic DNA. Every TRBV and TRBJ gene had its own specific primer in first-round PCR. TCRdb re-called the multiplex PCR reads through MiXCR, storing one row per CDR3 protein. The table includes 13,000 or so distinct CDR3 sequences, about 56% detected once. Sequencing used PBMCs, obtained before or after stereotactic body radiation therapy (not recorded which). Receptor source: a donor over 45 with non-small cell lung cancer.

On this clonotype itself: A read error may account for a junction end that differs from germline. J is TRBJ2-1 and V is TRBV6-9, with 11 bases fitting TRBD2. CDR3 size: 17 residues. Per the germline V gene, CDR1 is MNHGY and CDR2 is SVAAGI. As DNA, the CDR3 is TGCGCCAGCAGTTACTCTGGACTAGCGGGCTCCTACAATGAGCATTTCTTC. It encodes CASSYSGLAGSYNEHFF.

This chain links TRBV5-1 with TRBJ2-6; D might be TRBD2 (5 bases). The V gene lost 0 bases and the J gene lost 2 bases, with 6 bases spanning the gap. Germline V gene data show CDR1 as SGHRS and CDR2 as YFSETQ. The CDR3 length is 15 residues. CDR3 in amino acids: CASSLDGAGANVLTF. CDR3 coding DNA: TGCGCCAGCAGCTTGGACGGGGCTGGGGCCAACGTCCTGACTTTC.

By proportion, this clonotype is medium-sized (0.01 to 0.1%). This chain joins TRBV19 and TRBJ1-5; D remains unclear. The germline V and J ends were trimmed by 5 bases and 7 bases, with 12 bases remaining between them. Germline V gives CDR1 LNHDA, CDR2 SQIVND (reference sequence). There are 13 residues in the CDR3. This chain's CDR3 is CASSSGLRQPQHF. In nucleotides, the CDR3 is TGTGCCAGTAGTTCAGGTCTCCGGCAGCCCCAGCATTTT. Full variable domain (remainder filled in from reference TRBV19 and TRBJ1-5): DGGITQSPKYLFRKEGQNVTLSCEQNLNHDAMYWYRQDPGQGLRLIYYSQIVNDFQKGDIAEGYSVSREKKESFPLTVTSAQKNPTAFYLCASSSGLRQPQHFGDGTRLSIL.

V gene TRBV6-2 or TRBV6-3 combines with J gene TRBJ1-2, with a weak D call TRBD1 (5 bases). CDR3 length: 11 amino acids. From germline, CDR1 is MNHEY and CDR2 SVGEGT. V shed 11 bases and J shed 4 bases, with 11 bases lying between them. The chain's CDR3 is CAGGPVYGYTF. The CDR3 DNA sequence: TGTGCCGGGGGTCCCGTCTATGGCTACACCTTC.

The CDR3 loop reads CASRPGTAYGYTF. CDR3 coding DNA: TGTGCCAGCAGGCCCGGGACAGCTTATGGCTACACCTTC. This chain connects TRBV28 to TRBJ1-2; TRBD1 matches at 7 bases. The CDR3 is 13 residues long. The V segment lost 6 bases and the J segment 5 bases; nucleotides outside the gene matches: 6. The germline CDR1 and CDR2 sequences are MDHEN and SYDVKM.

This clonotype showed up just once. This chain uses TRBV6-1 with TRBJ2-7, with a possible D match to TRBD2 (6 bases). V was trimmed by 7 bases and J by 3 bases, leaving 16 bases between them. There are 14 residues in the CDR3. From germline, CDR1 is MNHNS and CDR2 SASEGT. In DNA form, the CDR3 reads TGTGCCAGCATCCTCGGGGACTCTTACTACGAGCAGTACTTC. Its translation: CASILGDSYYEQYF.

This clonotype is deemed medium-sized. The V call is TRBV27, the J call TRBJ1-2; D uncertain. Per germline, CDR1 MNHEY and CDR2 SMNVEV (reference sequence). This CDR3 has 15 residues. Trimming shortened V by 5 bases and J by 7 bases, and 20 bases separated the two germline ends. The CDR3 DNA follows: TGTGCCAGCAGTATACTATCGGGCGCCGGTGTTGGCTACACCTTC. It yields the protein CASSILSGAGVGYTF.

The V call is TRBV20-1, the J call TRBJ2-1; TRBD1 aligns across 7 bases. The CDR3 length is 14 residues. Germline-derived CDR1 and CDR2 are DFQATT and SNEGSKA (reference sequence). This chain's CDR3 is CISRGGGPITEQFF. In nucleotides, the CDR3 is TGCATTTCTAGAGGGGGCGGTCCTATCACTGAGCAGTTCTTC.

This clonotype counts as medium-sized. The genes are TRBV20-1 and TRBJ1-2, with D maybe TRBD1 (6 bases). Germline V gene data show CDR1 as DFQATT and CDR2 as SNEGSKA (reference sequence). Between the trimmed V and J ends, which lost 6 bases and 4 bases, there was a span of 18 bases. The CDR3 covers 14 residues. The CDR3 sequence is CSATRGGQSYGYTF. DNA of the CDR3: TGCAGTGCAACGCGGGGGGGGCAGAGCTATGGCTACACCTTC.

The gene calls are TRBV3-1 and TRBJ2-2; a possible D gene is TRBD1 (5 bases). Germline loops: CDR1 LGHDT, CDR2 YNNKEL (reference sequence). This CDR3 has 15 amino acids. V was clipped by 1 base and J by 5 bases, with 11 bases between them. The chain's CDR3 is CASSQVGSGTGELFF. The CDR3 DNA sequence: TGTGCCAGCAGCCAAGTGGGATCAGGGACCGGGGAGCTGTTTTTT.

For this clonotype: This is likely an artifact of a read error, given a far larger clone one base away. This chain joins TRBV6-5 and TRBJ2-7; D ambiguous. Looked up from germline, CDR1 is MNHEY and CDR2 is SVGAGI. The length of the CDR3 is 15 residues. The V gene lost 8 bases and the J gene lost 2 bases, with 19 bases spanning the gap. CDR3 region: CASQPESGATYEQYF. The DNA of the CDR3 is TGTGCCAGCCAGCCCGAGTCGGGCGCTACCTACGAGCAGTACTTC.

This clonotype was observed many times. The chain has TRBV5-8 and TRBJ1-5; no firm D call. CDR1 is SGHTS and CDR2 is YDEGEE in the germline V gene. CDR3 length: 13 residues. Trimming removed 4 bases at V and 7 bases at J, with 12 bases between. The chain's CDR3 is CASSREERQPQHF. The CDR3 DNA follows: TGTGCCAGCAGCCGCGAGGAACGGCAGCCCCAGCATTTT.

This sequence joins TRBV10-2 and TRBJ2-1; 8 bases match TRBD2. CDR1 is WSHSY and CDR2 is SAAADI in the germline V gene. V lost 4 bases and J lost 9; bases outside the gene matches: 11. The CDR3 contains 15 residues. CDR3 bases: TGCGCCAGCAGTGGGTTTTTAGCGGGATCGGTTGAGCAGTTCTTC. This encodes CASSGFLAGSVEQFF.

The chain couples TRBV19 to TRBJ1-5, with D unclear. V lost 0 bases, J lost 7 bases, and 10 bases lay in between. The CDR3 runs to 14 residues. Germline V gives CDR1 LNHDA, CDR2 SQIVND (reference sequence). DNA of the CDR3: TGTGCCAGTAGTATAGACACTAGCCTCCAGCCCCAGCATTTT. Amino acid sequence: CASSIDTSLQPQHF.

This chain connects TRBV9 to TRBJ2-5, with D possibly being TRBD1 or TRBD2 (5 bases each). The V end was cut by 3 bases, the J end by 5 bases, with 11 bases between. The germline CDR1 and CDR2 sequences are SGDLS and YYNGEE. The CDR3 totals 13 residues. CDR3 DNA sequence: TGTGCCAGCAGCGGCCGGGGCGCGGAGACCCAGTACTTC. Translation: CASSGRGAETQYF.

The chain joins TRBV24-1 to TRBJ2-1; the D gene is possibly TRBD2 (5 bases). With 3 bases removed from V and 7 bases from J, the gap between germline ends came to 18 bases. The CDR3 sequence is 16 residues long. CDR1 KGHDR and CDR2 SFDVKD come from the germline V gene. CDR3 region: CATSDPGRRTGNEQFF. The CDR3 DNA reads TGTGCCACCAGTGATCCAGGTAGGAGGACCGGGAATGAGCAGTTCTTC.

Notes on this clonotype: With only one base between it and a far larger clone, this is likely a read error. The chain joins TRBV27 to TRBJ2-3, with 9 positions matching TRBD2. Germline lookup yields CDR1 MNHEY and CDR2 SMNVEV (reference sequence). The CDR3 covers 16 residues. Germline trimming cut 5 bases from V and 2 bases from J; bases unmatched to any gene: 8. CDR3 nucleotide sequence: TGTGCCAGCAGTGACCGCGCTAGCGGGATCACAGATACGCAGTATTTT. As protein: CASSDRASGITDTQYF.

By proportion, this clonotype is medium-sized. CDR3 in amino acids: CASSVGPGSAYEQYF. CDR3 nucleotides: TGTGCCAGCAGTGTCGGCCCTGGTTCTGCCTACGAGCAGTACTTC. V is TRBV2 and J is TRBJ2-7; no reliable D call. The germline V gene has CDR1 SNHLY and CDR2 FYNNEI. V was cut by 4 bases and J by 2 bases, with 15 bases left in between. The CDR3 extends over 15 amino acids.

This clonotype was counted once. The genes are TRBV7-2 and TRBJ1-2; no reliable D call. The germline gives CDR1 SGHTA, CDR2 FQGNSA. Between the trimmed V and J ends, which lost 1 base and 4 bases, there was a span of 22 bases. The CDR3 runs 18 residues. In DNA, the CDR3 is TGTGCCAGCAGCTTAGGAATCTCGACACAGACCCCTTTCTATGGCTACACCTTC. Translation gives CASSLGISTQTPFYGYTF.

Regarding this clonotype: The missing conserved phenylalanine or tryptophan at the end of this CDR3 makes a read error likely. The chain combines TRBV2 with TRBJ2-7, with a tentative D call TRBD2 (6 bases). This CDR3 is 12 amino acids long. Germline loops: CDR1 SNHLY, CDR2 FYNNEI. This CDR3 is CASSGGLYGQYL. The CDR3 DNA reads TGTGCCAGCAGTGGGGGACTTTACGGGCAGTACCTC.